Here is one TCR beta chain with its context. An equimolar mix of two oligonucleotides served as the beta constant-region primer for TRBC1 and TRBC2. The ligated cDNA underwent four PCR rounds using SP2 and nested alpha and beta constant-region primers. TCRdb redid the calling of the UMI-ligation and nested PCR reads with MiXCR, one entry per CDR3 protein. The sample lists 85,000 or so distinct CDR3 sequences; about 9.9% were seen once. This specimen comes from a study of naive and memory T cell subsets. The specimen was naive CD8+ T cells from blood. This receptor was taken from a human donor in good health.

The CDR3 sequence is CASSLAWGAEAFF. The CDR3 bases are TGTGCCAGCAGCTTAGCATGGGGAGCTGAAGCTTTCTTT. The J gene is TRBJ1-1, the V gene TRBV11-2, with unresolved D. The V and J ends lost 1 base and 6 bases respectively, with 9 bases between them. CDR3 length: 13 amino acids. Per the germline V gene, CDR1 is SGHAT and CDR2 is FQNNGV.